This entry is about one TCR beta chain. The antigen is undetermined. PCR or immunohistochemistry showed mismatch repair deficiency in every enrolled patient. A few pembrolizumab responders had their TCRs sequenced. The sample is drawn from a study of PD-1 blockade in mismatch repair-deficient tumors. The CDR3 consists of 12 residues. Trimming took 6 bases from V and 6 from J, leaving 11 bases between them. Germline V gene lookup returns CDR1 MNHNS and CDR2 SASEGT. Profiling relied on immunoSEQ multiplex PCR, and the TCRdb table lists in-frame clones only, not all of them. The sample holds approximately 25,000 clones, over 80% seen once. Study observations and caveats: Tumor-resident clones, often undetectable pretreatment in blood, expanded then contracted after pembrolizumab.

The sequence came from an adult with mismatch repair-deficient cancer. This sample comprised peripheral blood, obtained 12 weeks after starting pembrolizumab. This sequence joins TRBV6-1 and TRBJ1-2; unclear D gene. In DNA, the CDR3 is TGTGCCAGCAGGGGGTCCGGGGATGGCTACACCTTC. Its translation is CASRGSGDGYTF.